A selection of T cell receptor beta chains follows, all from one sample in a study of technical replicates of blood from several donors. Sequenced by immunoSEQ multiplex PCR; TCRdb stores in-frame clones only, minus some. In the table there are 75,000 or so clones, 85% to 95% of which are singletons. Sequencing input: T cells isolated from PBMCs. Receptors were obtained from a human donor in good health. CDR3s include the opening cysteine and the closing phenylalanine or tryptophan. The D gene is left open where the match is weak. For some rows the clone size is stated as once, few or many, or as a class when expanded; others skip it.

d_call: NA; v_call: TRBV5-1; j_call: TRBJ2-1; cdr3_length: 13; clone_size: NA; cdr3_aa: CASSLALEDEQFF; cdr3_nt: TGCGCCAGCAGCTTGGCCCTAGAAGATGAGCAGTTCTTC
d_call: TRBD2; v_call: TRBV7-8; j_call: TRBJ2-1; cdr3_length: 16; clone_size: NA; cdr3_aa: CASSHIAGSSYNEQFF; cdr3_nt: TGTGCCAGCAGCCACATAGCGGGCAGCTCCTACAATGAGCAGTTCTTC
d_call: TRBD1; v_call: TRBV7-9; j_call: TRBJ1-4; cdr3_length: 14; clone_size: NA; cdr3_aa: CASSSDDRGLKLFF; cdr3_nt: TGTGCCAGCAGCTCAGACGACAGGGGGCTAAAACTGTTTTTT
d_call: TRBD2; v_call: TRBV7-2; j_call: TRBJ2-5; cdr3_length: 16; clone_size: NA; cdr3_aa: CASSPRPTSGIETQYF; cdr3_nt: TGTGCCAGCAGCCCCCGTCCGACTAGCGGGATAGAGACCCAGTACTTC
d_call: TRBD2; v_call: TRBV15; j_call: TRBJ2-3; cdr3_length: 13; clone_size: NA; cdr3_aa: CHYLGLSTDTQYF; cdr3_nt: TGTCACTACCTGGGACTAAGCACAGATACGCAGTATTTT
d_call: TRBD1; v_call: TRBV7-2; j_call: TRBJ1-2; cdr3_length: 15; clone_size: NA; cdr3_aa: CASSIQGALSYGYTF; cdr3_nt: TGTGCCAGCAGCATACAGGGGGCGCTTAGCTATGGCTACACCTTC
d_call: NA; v_call: TRBV9; j_call: TRBJ2-2; cdr3_length: 12; clone_size: NA; cdr3_aa: CASSPEPGELFF; cdr3_nt: TGTGCCAGCAGCCCCGAGCCCGGGGAGCTGTTTTTT
d_call: NA; v_call: TRBV18; j_call: TRBJ1-1; cdr3_length: 13; clone_size: NA; cdr3_aa: CASSPIQNTEAFF; cdr3_nt: TGTGCCAGCTCACCCATACAGAACACTGAAGCTTTCTTT
d_call: NA; v_call: TRBV30; j_call: TRBJ1-1; cdr3_length: 14; clone_size: NA; cdr3_aa: CAWSAGFLNTEAFF; cdr3_nt: TGTGCCTGGAGTGCGGGGTTCTTGAACACTGAAGCTTTCTTT
d_call: TRBD1; v_call: TRBV6-6; j_call: TRBJ1-1; cdr3_length: 15; clone_size: NA; cdr3_aa: CASSYPQGAATEAFF; cdr3_nt: TGTGCCAGCAGTTACCCCCAGGGGGCGGCCACTGAAGCTTTCTTT
d_call: TRBD2; v_call: TRBV4-2; j_call: TRBJ2-7; cdr3_length: 15; clone_size: NA; cdr3_aa: CASSQPLAASYEQYF; cdr3_nt: TGTGCCAGCAGCCAACCCCTAGCGGCCTCCTACGAGCAGTACTTC
d_call: NA; v_call: TRBV27; j_call: TRBJ2-7; cdr3_length: 13; clone_size: NA; cdr3_aa: CASGLALSYEQYF; cdr3_nt: TGTGCCAGCGGTCTAGCGCTCTCCTACGAGCAGTACTTC
d_call: NA; v_call: TRBV5-1; j_call: TRBJ2-3; cdr3_length: 16; clone_size: NA; cdr3_aa: CASSLATAEKADTQYF; cdr3_nt: TGCGCCAGCAGCTTGGCTACTGCGGAGAAGGCAGATACGCAGTATTTT
d_call: NA; v_call: TRBV11-2; j_call: TRBJ1-2; cdr3_length: 14; clone_size: NA; cdr3_aa: CASSASGGNYGYTF; cdr3_nt: TGTGCCAGCAGCGCCTCCGGGGGGAACTATGGCTACACCTTC
d_call: NA; v_call: TRBV7-8; j_call: TRBJ2-1; cdr3_length: 16; clone_size: NA; cdr3_aa: CASSVLGAGVLNEQFF; cdr3_nt: TGTGCCAGCAGCGTACTGGGGGCGGGAGTTCTCAATGAGCAGTTCTTC
d_call: TRBD2; v_call: TRBV4-3; j_call: TRBJ2-5; cdr3_length: 15; clone_size: NA; cdr3_aa: CASSQIPSGKETQYF; cdr3_nt: TGCGCCAGCAGCCAAATCCCTAGCGGGAAAGAGACCCAGTACTTC
d_call: TRBD1; v_call: TRBV6-5; j_call: TRBJ1-2; cdr3_length: 13; clone_size: NA; cdr3_aa: CASSNRGRDGYTF; cdr3_nt: TGTGCCAGCAGCAACAGGGGTCGAGATGGCTACACCTTC
d_call: NA; v_call: TRBV19; j_call: TRBJ1-3; cdr3_length: 15; clone_size: once; cdr3_aa: CATSARDSSGNTIYF; cdr3_nt: TGTGCCACTTCGGCGAGGGATTCCTCTGGAAACACCATATATTTT
d_call: NA; v_call: TRBV19; j_call: TRBJ1-1; cdr3_length: 11; clone_size: NA; cdr3_aa: CASTGATEAFF; cdr3_nt: TGTGCCAGTACAGGGGCCACTGAAGCTTTCTTT
d_call: TRBD2; v_call: TRBV30; j_call: TRBJ2-3; cdr3_length: 13; clone_size: NA; cdr3_aa: CAWSVAGADTQYF; cdr3_nt: TGTGCCTGGAGTGTAGCGGGAGCAGATACGCAGTATTTT
d_call: NA; v_call: TRBV11-3; j_call: TRBJ2-1; cdr3_length: 14; clone_size: NA; cdr3_aa: CASSFRGSYNEQFF; cdr3_nt: TGTGCCAGCAGCTTTCGCGGGTCCTACAATGAGCAGTTCTTC
d_call: TRBD2; v_call: TRBV18; j_call: TRBJ2-3; cdr3_length: 15; clone_size: NA; cdr3_aa: CASSPLAGVPDTQYF; cdr3_nt: TGTGCCAGCTCACCTTTAGCGGGAGTACCAGATACGCAGTATTTT
d_call: NA; v_call: TRBV18; j_call: TRBJ1-2; cdr3_length: 13; clone_size: NA; cdr3_aa: CASSPGRSYGYTF; cdr3_nt: TGTGCCAGCTCACCGGGCCGGTCCTATGGCTACACCTTC
d_call: NA; v_call: TRBV4-2; j_call: TRBJ2-1; cdr3_length: 17; clone_size: NA; cdr3_aa: CASSQDLGGTSYNEQFF; cdr3_nt: TGTGCCAGCAGCCAAGATCTCGGGGGAACGTCCTACAATGAGCAGTTCTTC
d_call: NA; v_call: TRBV4-1; j_call: TRBJ1-5; cdr3_length: 15; clone_size: NA; cdr3_aa: CASSQDTRDAQPQHF; cdr3_nt: TGCGCCAGCAGCCAAGATACCAGGGATGCTCAGCCCCAGCATTTT
d_call: TRBD2; v_call: TRBV7-8; j_call: TRBJ2-7; cdr3_length: 16; clone_size: NA; cdr3_aa: CASSSGLAGASYEQYF; cdr3_nt: TGTGCCAGCAGCTCTGGACTAGCGGGAGCGTCATACGAGCAGTACTTC
d_call: NA; v_call: TRBV10-3; j_call: TRBJ1-1; cdr3_length: 14; clone_size: NA; cdr3_aa: CAISEYRVNTEAFF; cdr3_nt: TGTGCCATCAGTGAGTACAGGGTAAACACTGAAGCTTTCTTT
d_call: NA; v_call: TRBV4-1; j_call: TRBJ1-2; cdr3_length: 15; clone_size: NA; cdr3_aa: CASSQDIRLPYAYTF; cdr3_nt: TGCGCCAGCAGCCAAGATATCAGGCTTCCCTATGCCTACACCTTC
d_call: NA; v_call: TRBV7-6; j_call: TRBJ2-7; cdr3_length: 13; clone_size: NA; cdr3_aa: CASSLDRVEEQYF; cdr3_nt: TGTGCCAGCAGCTTAGACAGGGTTGAAGAGCAGTACTTC
d_call: TRBD2; v_call: TRBV7-8; j_call: TRBJ2-7; cdr3_length: 14; clone_size: NA; cdr3_aa: CASSPLAGSYEQYF; cdr3_nt: TGTGCCAGCAGCCCCCTAGCGGGCTCCTACGAGCAGTACTTC
d_call: TRBD2; v_call: TRBV25-1; j_call: TRBJ2-1; cdr3_length: 16; clone_size: NA; cdr3_aa: CASSEGTSGWPGEQFF; cdr3_nt: TGTGCCAGCAGTGAAGGGACTAGCGGGTGGCCAGGAGAGCAGTTCTTC
d_call: NA; v_call: TRBV20-1; j_call: TRBJ2-7; cdr3_length: 11; clone_size: NA; cdr3_aa: CSASPRGEQYF; cdr3_nt: TGCAGTGCTAGCCCCAGGGGCGAGCAGTACTTC
d_call: TRBD1; v_call: TRBV29-1; j_call: TRBJ1-1; cdr3_length: 16; clone_size: NA; cdr3_aa: CSVEDSDRLVNTEAFF; cdr3_nt: TGCAGCGTTGAAGACTCGGACAGGCTCGTGAACACTGAAGCTTTCTTT
d_call: TRBD1; v_call: TRBV5-5; j_call: TRBJ1-3; cdr3_length: 16; clone_size: NA; cdr3_aa: CASSLAGTGNGNTIYF; cdr3_nt: TGTGCCAGCAGCTTGGCCGGGACAGGGAATGGAAACACCATATATTTT
d_call: TRBD2; v_call: TRBV13; j_call: TRBJ2-3; cdr3_length: 14; clone_size: NA; cdr3_aa: CASETSGMTDTQYF; cdr3_nt: TGTGCCAGCGAGACTAGCGGGATGACAGATACGCAGTATTTT
d_call: NA; v_call: TRBV10-3; j_call: TRBJ1-5; cdr3_length: 13; clone_size: NA; cdr3_aa: CAISEGATQPQHF; cdr3_nt: TGTGCCATCAGTGAGGGGGCTACCCAGCCCCAGCATTTT
d_call: NA; v_call: TRBV30; j_call: TRBJ2-6; cdr3_length: 17; clone_size: NA; cdr3_aa: CAWTPGDDNSGANVLTF; cdr3_nt: TGTGCCTGGACCCCCGGGGATGACAACTCTGGGGCCAACGTCCTGACTTTC
d_call: NA; v_call: TRBV6-5; j_call: TRBJ2-7; cdr3_length: 15; clone_size: NA; cdr3_aa: CASSYPEGGGYEQYF; cdr3_nt: TGTGCCAGCAGTTACCCGGAGGGAGGCGGCTACGAGCAGTACTTC
d_call: TRBD1; v_call: TRBV6-5; j_call: TRBJ1-1; cdr3_length: 14; clone_size: NA; cdr3_aa: CASSYDRGLTEAFF; cdr3_nt: TGTGCCAGCAGTTATGACAGGGGGCTCACTGAAGCTTTCTTT
d_call: TRBD1; v_call: TRBV7-9; j_call: TRBJ1-2; cdr3_length: 13; clone_size: NA; cdr3_aa: CASGQGSGYGYTF; cdr3_nt: TGTGCCAGCGGACAGGGAAGTGGCTATGGCTACACCTTC
d_call: TRBD2; v_call: TRBV7-8; j_call: TRBJ2-7; cdr3_length: 14; clone_size: NA; cdr3_aa: CASSLTGDYYEQYF; cdr3_nt: TGTGCCAGCAGCTTAACCGGGGACTACTACGAGCAGTACTTC